This T cell receptor beta chain stems from a study of spatial heterogeneity in lung cancer. At the level of the study: Raw reads contained each unique TCR and UMI combination more than ten times on average.

The table lists this clonotype with a few counts. Its target is not known. General study points: For expanded intratumoral alpha and beta TCRs, counts tracked tumor mutation counts. Estimated TCR-seq coverage of tumor T cells was only about 7.4% for alpha chains. For beta chains, the corresponding estimate was roughly 12%. Ubiquitous expanded TCR counts tracked ubiquitous nonsynonymous mutations, and regional counts tracked regional ones.

TCRdb redid the calling of the 5' RACE reads with MiXCR, one entry per CDR3 protein. This sample has about 10,000 distinct CDR3 sequences, with 2.9% found just once. The germline CDR1 and CDR2 sequences are SGHVS and FNYEAQ. The CDR3 sequence is 16 residues long. Trimming left V 1 base short and J 0 bases short, with 12 bases between. Time point denoted: sample taken at primary tumor resection. Untreated early-stage non-small cell lung cancer patients, fewer than 85 in total, were the donors. The clonotype originates from a male donor with early-stage non-small cell lung cancer. Sequencing used lung tumor tissue, obtained at surgery. The rearrangement uses TRBV7-6 and TRBJ1-1, with a possible D match to TRBD1 (5 bases). The CDR3 is CASSLVGWGLNTEAFF. As DNA, the CDR3 is TGTGCCAGCAGCTTAGTGGGGTGGGGCCTGAACACTGAAGCTTTCTTT.